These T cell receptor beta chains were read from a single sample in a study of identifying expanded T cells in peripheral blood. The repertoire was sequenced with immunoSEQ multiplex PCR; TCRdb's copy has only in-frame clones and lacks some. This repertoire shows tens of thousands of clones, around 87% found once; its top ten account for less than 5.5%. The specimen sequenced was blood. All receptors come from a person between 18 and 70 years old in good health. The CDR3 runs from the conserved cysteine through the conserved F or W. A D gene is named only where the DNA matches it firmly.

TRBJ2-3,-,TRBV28,CASIRGLTDTQYF,TGTGCCAGCATAAGGGGACTCACAGATACGCAGTATTTT
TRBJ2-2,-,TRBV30,CAWSVPYRNTGELFF,TGTGCCTGGAGTGTACCCTACAGGAACACCGGGGAGCTGTTTTTT
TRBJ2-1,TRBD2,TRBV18,CASSPSGGDNEQFF,TGTGCCAGCTCACCAAGCGGGGGGGACAATGAGCAGTTCTTC
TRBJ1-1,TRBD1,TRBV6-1,CASSGTGWGEAFF,TGTGCCAGCAGCGGGACAGGGTGGGGTGAAGCTTTCTTT
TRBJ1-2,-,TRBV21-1,CASSKEVLGDGYTF,TGTGCCAGCAGCAAAGAAGTTTTGGGAGATGGCTACACCTTC
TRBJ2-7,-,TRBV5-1,CASSFERASYEQYF,TGCGCCAGCAGCTTTGAGCGGGCCTCCTACGAGCAGTACTTC
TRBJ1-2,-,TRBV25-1,CASSELGGYGYTF,TGTGCCAGCAGTGAATTAGGGGGATATGGCTACACCTTC
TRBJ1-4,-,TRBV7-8,CASSLASLNEKLFF,TGTGCCAGCAGCTTAGCCAGCCTTAATGAAAAACTGTTTTTT
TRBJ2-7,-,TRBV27,CASERLGGEQYF,TGTGCCAGCGAGAGACTGGGTGGAGAGCAGTACTTC
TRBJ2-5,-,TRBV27,CASSPPGETQYF,TGTGCCAGCAGTCCCCCCGGAGAGACCCAGTACTTC
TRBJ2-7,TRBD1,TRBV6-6,CATFPGQGSYEQYF,TGTGCCACCTTTCCGGGACAGGGTTCCTACGAGCAGTACTTC
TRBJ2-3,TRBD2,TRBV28,CASRGGLAYADTQYF,TGTGCCAGCAGGGGAGGACTAGCCTACGCAGATACGCAGTATTTT
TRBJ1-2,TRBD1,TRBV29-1,CSAAGTGDRYGYTF,TGCAGCGCGGCCGGGACAGGGGACCGCTATGGCTACACCTTC
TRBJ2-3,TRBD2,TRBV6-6,CASRMPGLAGDTQYF,TGTGCCAGCAGAATGCCGGGACTAGCGGGTGATACGCAGTATTTT